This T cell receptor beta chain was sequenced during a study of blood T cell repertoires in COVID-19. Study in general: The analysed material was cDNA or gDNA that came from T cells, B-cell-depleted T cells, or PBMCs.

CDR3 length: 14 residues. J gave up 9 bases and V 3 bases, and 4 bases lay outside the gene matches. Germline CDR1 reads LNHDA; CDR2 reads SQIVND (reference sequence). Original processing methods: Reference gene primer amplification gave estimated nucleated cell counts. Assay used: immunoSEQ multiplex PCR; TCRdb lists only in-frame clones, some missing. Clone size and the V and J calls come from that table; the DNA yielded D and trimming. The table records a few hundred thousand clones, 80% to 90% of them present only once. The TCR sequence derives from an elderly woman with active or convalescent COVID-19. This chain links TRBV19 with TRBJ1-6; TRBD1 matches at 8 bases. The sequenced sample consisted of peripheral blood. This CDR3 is CASSIETGVSPLHF. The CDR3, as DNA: TGTGCCAGTAGTATTGAGACAGGGGTTTCACCCCTCCACTTT.